This TCR beta chain derives from a study of blood T cells in healthy people across ages. It was with a sample-barcoded 5' primer and a J-beta primer mix that a second PCR of roughly 7 to 12 cycles was run. Each CDR3 protein is one row after TCRdb ran MiXCR on the 5' RACE reads. The sample includes about 830,000 distinct CDR3 sequences, less than 80% seen only once; the top ten take around a quarter. As concerns this clonotype: The antigen is not known.

General study findings and limits: Whereas aged donors had fewer naive CD4+ cells, long-lived donors had more of them and higher diversity.

There are 13 residues in the CDR3. Germline CDR1 and CDR2: KGHDR and SFDVKD. Between the trimmed V and J ends, which lost 2 bases and 5 bases, there was a span of 8 bases. V usage is TRBV24-1 and J usage is TRBJ1-2, with a weak D call TRBD1 (6 bases). The TCR comes from a man aged 25-45 years in good health. Sequenced material: blood. CDR3 DNA: TGTGCCACCAGTGATTATCAGGGGTATGGCTACACCTTC. Encoded protein: CATSDYQGYGYTF.